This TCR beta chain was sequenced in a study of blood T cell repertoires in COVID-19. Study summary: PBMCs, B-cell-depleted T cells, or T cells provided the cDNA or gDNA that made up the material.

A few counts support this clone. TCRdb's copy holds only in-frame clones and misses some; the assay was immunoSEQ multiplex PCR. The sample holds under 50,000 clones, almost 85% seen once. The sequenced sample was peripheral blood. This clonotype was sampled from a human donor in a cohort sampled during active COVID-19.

The CDR3 here is CASSQRLLAYNEQFF. The CDR3 nucleotides are TGTGCCAGCAGCCAGCGGTTACTTGCCTACAATGAGCAGTTCTTC. V is TRBV5-8 and J is TRBJ2-1; a possible D gene is TRBD2 (5 bases). Per germline, CDR1 SGHTS and CDR2 YDEGEE. Trimming left V 4 bases short and J 2 bases short, with 13 bases between. CDR3 size: 15 residues.